The present T cell receptor beta chain was sequenced within a study of T cell repertoires in aging, cancer and after chemotherapy. The wider study: Donor ages fell into six groups from 30 or younger up to 70 or older. Repeat sampling of healthy donors over several months to years showed clear clonal overlap. Study observations and caveats: Untreated cancer patients had significantly lower blood TCR diversity than age-matched healthy donors. Median generation probability rose over the chemotherapy interval in each cancer cohort, suggesting rebound thymic output.

Rearranged V-D-J TRB sequences were amplified with a mixed TRB-A/B primer pool. TCRdb re-called the multiplex PCR reads with MiXCR, one entry per CDR3 protein. This table holds about 10,000 distinct CDR3 sequences, roughly 40% found once. Peripheral blood genomic DNA, not sorted cells or RNA, was the template. The CDR3 is made up of 14 amino acids. V was pared by 2 bases and J by 5 bases, with 7 bases between. Germline lookup yields CDR1 MNHEY and CDR2 SMNVEV (reference sequence). Concerning this clonotype: Antigen unknown.

This TCR was sampled from a human donor in good health. Sample: blood. The genes are TRBV27 and TRBJ1-6; unclear D gene. Here the CDR3 DNA reads TGTGCCAGCAGTTTAGGAGGGAATAATTCACCCCTCCACTTT. This encodes CASSLGGNNSPLHF.